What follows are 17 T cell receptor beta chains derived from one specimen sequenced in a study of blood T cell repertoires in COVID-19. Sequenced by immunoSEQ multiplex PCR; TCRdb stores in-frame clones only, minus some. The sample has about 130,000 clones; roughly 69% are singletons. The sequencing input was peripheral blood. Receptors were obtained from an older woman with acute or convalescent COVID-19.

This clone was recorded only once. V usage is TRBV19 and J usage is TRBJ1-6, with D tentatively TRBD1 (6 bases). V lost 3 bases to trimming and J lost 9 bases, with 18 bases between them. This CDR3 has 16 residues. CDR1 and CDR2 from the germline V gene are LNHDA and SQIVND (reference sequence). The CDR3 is CASSIGAGRGGSPLHF. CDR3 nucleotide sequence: TGTGCCAGTAGTATCGGTGCGGGCAGGGGCGGTTCACCCCTCCACTTT.

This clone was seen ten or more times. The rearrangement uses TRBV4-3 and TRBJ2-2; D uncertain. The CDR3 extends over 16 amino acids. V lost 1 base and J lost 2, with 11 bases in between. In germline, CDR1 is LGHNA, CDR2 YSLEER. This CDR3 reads CASSQVTNLNTGELFF. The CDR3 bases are TGCGCCAGCAGCCAAGTTACTAACCTAAACACCGGGGAGCTGTTTTTT.

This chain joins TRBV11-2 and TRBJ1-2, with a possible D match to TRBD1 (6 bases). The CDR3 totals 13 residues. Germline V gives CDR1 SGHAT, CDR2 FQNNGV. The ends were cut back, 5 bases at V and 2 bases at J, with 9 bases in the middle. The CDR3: CASSPQGNYGYTF. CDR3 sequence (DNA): TGTGCCAGCAGCCCTCAGGGGAACTATGGCTACACCTTC.

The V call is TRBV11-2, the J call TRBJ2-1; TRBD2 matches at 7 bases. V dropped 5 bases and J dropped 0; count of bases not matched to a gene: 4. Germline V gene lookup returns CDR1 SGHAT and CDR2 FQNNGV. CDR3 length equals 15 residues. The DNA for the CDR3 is TGTGCCAGCAGCGGGGAGCGGGGCTCCTACAATGAGCAGTTCTTC. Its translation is CASSGERGSYNEQFF.

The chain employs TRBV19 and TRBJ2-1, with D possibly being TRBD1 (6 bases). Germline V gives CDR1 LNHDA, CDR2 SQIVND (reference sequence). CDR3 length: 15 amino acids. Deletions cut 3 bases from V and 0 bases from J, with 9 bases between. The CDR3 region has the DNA TGTGCCAGTAGTATCGACAGGAGCTCCTACAATGAGCAGTTCTTC. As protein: CASSIDRSSYNEQFF.

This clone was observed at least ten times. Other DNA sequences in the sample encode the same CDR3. The DNA of the CDR3 is TGTGCCAGTTCTAGCGGGTCAAGCTCCTACGAGCAGTACTTC. Translating it yields CASSSGSSSYEQYF. V and J are TRBV7-9 and TRBJ2-7, with 8 bases identical to TRBD2. The trim removed 9 bases at V and 0 bases at J, leaving 7 bases unmatched. Germline CDR1 reads SEHNR; CDR2 reads FQNEAQ (reference sequence). The CDR3 sequence is 14 residues long.

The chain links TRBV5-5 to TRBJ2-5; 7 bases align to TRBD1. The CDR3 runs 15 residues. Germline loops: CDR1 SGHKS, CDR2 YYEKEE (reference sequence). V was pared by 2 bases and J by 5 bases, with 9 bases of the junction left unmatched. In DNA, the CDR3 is TGTGCCAGCAGCTTCCTGGACAGGTTTAGCGAGACCCAGTACTTC. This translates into CASSFLDRFSETQYF.

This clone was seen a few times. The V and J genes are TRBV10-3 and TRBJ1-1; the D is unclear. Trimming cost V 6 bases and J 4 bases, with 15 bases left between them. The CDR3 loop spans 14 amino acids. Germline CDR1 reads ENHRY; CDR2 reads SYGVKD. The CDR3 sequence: CAISKIGSGTEAFF. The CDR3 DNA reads TGTGCCATCAGCAAAATAGGGAGTGGCACTGAAGCTTTCTTT.

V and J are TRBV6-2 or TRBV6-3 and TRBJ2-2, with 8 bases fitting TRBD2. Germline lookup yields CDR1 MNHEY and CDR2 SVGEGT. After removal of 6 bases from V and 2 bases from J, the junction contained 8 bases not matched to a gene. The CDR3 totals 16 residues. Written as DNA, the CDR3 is TGTGCCAGCAGCTTTCGGACTAGCCTAAACACCGGGGAGCTGTTTTTT. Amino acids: CASSFRTSLNTGELFF.

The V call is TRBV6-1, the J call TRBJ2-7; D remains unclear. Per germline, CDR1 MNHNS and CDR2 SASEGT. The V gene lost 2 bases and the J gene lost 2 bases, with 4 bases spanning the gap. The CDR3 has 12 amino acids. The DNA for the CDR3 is TGTGCCAGCAGTGAAACGGCCTACGAGCAGTACTTC. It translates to CASSETAYEQYF.

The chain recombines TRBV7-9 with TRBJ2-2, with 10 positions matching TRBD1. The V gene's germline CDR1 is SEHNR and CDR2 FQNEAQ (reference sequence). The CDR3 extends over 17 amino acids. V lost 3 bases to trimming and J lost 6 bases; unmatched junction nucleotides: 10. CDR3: CASSFIRQGARSGELFF. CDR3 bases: TGTGCCAGCAGCTTCATTCGACAGGGGGCGCGATCCGGGGAGCTGTTTTTT.

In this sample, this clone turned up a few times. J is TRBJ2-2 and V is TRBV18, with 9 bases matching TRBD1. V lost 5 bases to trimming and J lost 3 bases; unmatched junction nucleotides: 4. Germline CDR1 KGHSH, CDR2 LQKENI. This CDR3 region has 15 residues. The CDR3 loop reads CASSERQGDTGELFF. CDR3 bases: TGTGCCAGCTCAGAGAGACAGGGGGACACCGGGGAGCTGTTTTTT. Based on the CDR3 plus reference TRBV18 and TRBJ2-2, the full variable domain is NAGVMQNPRHLVRRRGQEARLRCSPMKGHSHVYWYRQLPEEGLKFMVYLQKENIIDESGMPKERFSAEFPKEGPSILRIQQVVRGDSAAYFCASSERQGDTGELFFGEGSRLTVL.

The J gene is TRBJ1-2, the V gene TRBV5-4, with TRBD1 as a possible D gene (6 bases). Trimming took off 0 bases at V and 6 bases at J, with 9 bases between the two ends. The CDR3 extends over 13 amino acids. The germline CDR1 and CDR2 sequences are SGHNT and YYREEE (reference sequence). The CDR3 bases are TGTGCCAGCAGCTTGGACAGGGTGCATGGCTACACCTTC. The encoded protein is CASSLDRVHGYTF.

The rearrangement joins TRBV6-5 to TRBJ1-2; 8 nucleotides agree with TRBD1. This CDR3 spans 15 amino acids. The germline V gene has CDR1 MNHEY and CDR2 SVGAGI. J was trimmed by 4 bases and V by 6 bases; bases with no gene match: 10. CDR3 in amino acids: CASSTGTGLPYGYTF. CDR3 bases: TGTGCCAGCAGCACAGGGACAGGACTACCCTATGGCTACACCTTC.

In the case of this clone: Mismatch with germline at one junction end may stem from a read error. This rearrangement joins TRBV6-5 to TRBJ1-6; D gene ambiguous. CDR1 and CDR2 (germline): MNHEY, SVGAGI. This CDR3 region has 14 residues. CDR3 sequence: CASRYSRQATPLHF. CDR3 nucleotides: TGTGCCAGCAGATACTCCCGGCAGGCAACACCCCTCCACTTT.

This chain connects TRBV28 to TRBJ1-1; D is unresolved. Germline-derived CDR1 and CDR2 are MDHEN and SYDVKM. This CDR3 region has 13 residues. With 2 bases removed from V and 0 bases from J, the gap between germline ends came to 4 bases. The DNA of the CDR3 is TGTGCCAGCAGTTTAGAGATGAACACTGAAGCTTTCTTT. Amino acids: CASSLEMNTEAFF.

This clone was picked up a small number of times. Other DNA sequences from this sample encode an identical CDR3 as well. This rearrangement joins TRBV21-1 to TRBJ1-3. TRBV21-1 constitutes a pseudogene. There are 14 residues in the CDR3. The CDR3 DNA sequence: TGTGCCCAGCGGAAGGAGGGTTCTGGAAACACCATATATTTT. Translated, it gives CAQRKEGSGNTIYF.